These T cell receptor beta chains were read from a single sample in a study of vaccination and CD4 T cells after COVID-19. Via MiXCR, TCRdb re-called the PCR reads, giving one row per CDR3 protein. This sample yields over 25,000 distinct CDR3 sequences, of which approximately 60% are seen a single time; less than 20% belongs to the top ten. No antigen is known for these receptors. The material sequenced was CD4+ T cells from blood, cultured in vitro, taken after SARS-CoV-2 vaccination. These receptors were obtained from a human donor who received a COVID-19 vaccine. Each CDR3 is given with its conserved first and last residue. Not all rows give a size; the values are once, few, many and, for expanded clones, a class.

TRBV27	TRBJ2-3	NA	CASSLYRDGVPDTQYF
TRBV30	TRBJ1-6	few	CAWSVGVEGSPLHF
TRBV20-1	TRBJ2-2	few	CSASGRGDGELFF
TRBV20-1	TRBJ1-4	NA	CSARSRDRFNEKLFF
TRBV12-3/TRBV12-4	TRBJ2-3	NA	CASSLEGTVTDTQYF
TRBV5-1	TRBJ2-3	NA	CASSLAGNTQYF
TRBV7-2	TRBJ2-7	NA	CASSLSRGSGGSYEQYF
TRBV11-3	TRBJ1-6	few	CASSLDPSSPLHF
TRBV11-3	TRBJ1-2	NA	CASSLESVNYGYTF
TRBV6-1	TRBJ2-3	NA	CASSRQGSTDTQYF
TRBV20-1	TRBJ1-2	NA	CSARDTQGRGSYGYTF
TRBV7-9	TRBJ2-3	NA	CASSVDISTDTQYF
TRBV5-1	TRBJ2-2	NA	CASSLVASGGAGELFF
TRBV11-3	TRBJ2-2	NA	CASSPSGGRIGELFF
TRBV12-3/TRBV12-4	TRBJ2-5	NA	CASSSDRAETQYF
TRBV20-1	TRBJ2-7	few	CSARDQSAGGFYEQYF
TRBV11-1	TRBJ2-7	NA	CASSPPGWGRNSYEQYF
TRBV20-1	TRBJ1-1	few	CSARDAGGGGTEAFF
TRBV6-1	TRBJ2-5	NA	CASLAGGKKETQYF
TRBV15	TRBJ2-7	NA	CATSRDQVLYEQYF
TRBV10-3	TRBJ1-2	once	CAISEGNTNYGYTF
TRBV3-1	TRBJ2-7	NA	CASSQDRGDHYEQYF
TRBV6-2/TRBV6-3	TRBJ1-2	NA	CATRPGGTNYGYTF
TRBV6-5	TRBJ2-7	NA	CASSYYRGVEQYF
TRBV7-3	TRBJ1-1	NA	CASSLIPKQGHEAFF